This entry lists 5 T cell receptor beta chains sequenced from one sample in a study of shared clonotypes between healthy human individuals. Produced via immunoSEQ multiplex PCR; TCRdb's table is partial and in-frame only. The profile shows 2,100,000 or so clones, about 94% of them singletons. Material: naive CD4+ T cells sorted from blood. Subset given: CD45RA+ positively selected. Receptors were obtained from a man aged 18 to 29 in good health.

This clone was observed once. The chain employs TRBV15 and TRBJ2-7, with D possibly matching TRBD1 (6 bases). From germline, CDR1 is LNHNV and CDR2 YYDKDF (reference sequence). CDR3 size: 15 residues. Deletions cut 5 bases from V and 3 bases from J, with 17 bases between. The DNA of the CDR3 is TGTGCCACCAGCCCACCACAGGGCGCTCTCTACGAGCAGTACTTC. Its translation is CATSPPQGALYEQYF. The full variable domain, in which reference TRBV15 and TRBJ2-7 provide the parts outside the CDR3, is DAMVIQNPRYQVTQFGKPVTLSCSQTLNHNVMYWYQQKSSQAPKLLFHYYDKDFNNEADTPDNFQSRRPNTSFCFLDIRSPGLGDTAMYLCATSPPQGALYEQYFGPGTRLTVT.

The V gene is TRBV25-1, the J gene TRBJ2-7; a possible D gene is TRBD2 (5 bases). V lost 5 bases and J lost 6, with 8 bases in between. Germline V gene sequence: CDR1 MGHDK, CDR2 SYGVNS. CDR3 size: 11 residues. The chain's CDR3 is CASSNGVEQYF. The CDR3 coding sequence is TGTGCCAGCAGTAACGGGGTCGAGCAGTACTTC.

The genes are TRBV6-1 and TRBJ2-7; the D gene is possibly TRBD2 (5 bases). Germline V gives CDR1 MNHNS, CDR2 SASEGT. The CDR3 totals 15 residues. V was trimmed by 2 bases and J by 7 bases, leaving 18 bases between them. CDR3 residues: CASSELSRTSGEQYF. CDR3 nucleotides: TGTGCCAGCAGTGAACTTTCGCGGACCAGCGGAGAGCAGTACTTC.

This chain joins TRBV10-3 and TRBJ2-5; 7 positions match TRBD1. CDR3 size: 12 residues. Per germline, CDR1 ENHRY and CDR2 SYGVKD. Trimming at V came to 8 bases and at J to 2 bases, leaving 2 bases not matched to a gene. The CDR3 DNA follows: TGTGCCATCGGGACAGTACAAGAGACCCAGTACTTC. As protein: CAIGTVQETQYF.

The CDR3 DNA is TGTGCCAGCAGCTTTCCAATGGCGGGAGGGCCCCATGAGCAGTTCTTC. Its protein product is CASSFPMAGGPHEQFF. The gene calls are TRBV7-2 and TRBJ2-1; 9 positions agree with TRBD2. The germline V gene has CDR1 SGHTA and CDR2 FQGNSA. CDR3 length: 16 residues. Unmatched junction bases numbered 11, after V lost 3 bases and J lost 8 bases.